What follows are 28 T cell receptor beta chains derived from one specimen sequenced in a study of T cells in Graves' hyperthyroidism and ophthalmopathy. RNA transcripts yielded amplified TCR beta CDR3 regions. RT-PCR in the first round (using the HTBI primer set) targeted the TCR CDR3. MiXCR was run by TCRdb on the multiplex PCR reads, yielding one entry per CDR3 protein. The sample carries 250,000 to 300,000 distinct CDR3 sequences, roughly 15% recorded once. Sequencing was carried out using blood. These receptors came from a woman in her thirties or forties with Graves' hyperthyroidism that later progressed to Graves' ophthalmopathy.

This chain's CDR3 is CASSHRTAEARYGYTF. The CDR3 DNA is TGTGCCAGCAGTCATAGGACAGCGGAGGCGCGCTATGGCTACACCTTC. This rearrangement joins TRBV6-1 to TRBJ1-2, with D possibly TRBD1 on 6 matching bases. V lost 5 bases and J 4 bases, leaving 20 bases between the germline ends. The CDR3 totals 16 residues. Germline CDR1 MNHNS, CDR2 SASEGT.

This clonotype was recorded at least ten times. The genes are TRBV5-1 and TRBJ2-1; D call uncertain. Trimming stripped 4 bases from V and 9 bases from J, with 14 bases between. The CDR3 length is 13 residues. CDR1 is SGHRS and CDR2 is YFSETQ in the germline V gene. This chain's CDR3 is CASSLGPLGEQFF. CDR3 bases: TGCGCCAGCAGCCTAGGACCGCTCGGTGAGCAGTTCTTC.

Ten or more counts support this clonotype. The J gene is TRBJ2-7, the V gene TRBV11-1; 10 positions agree with TRBD2. Germline V lookup: CDR1 SGHAT, CDR2 FQDESV (reference sequence). The CDR3 totals 15 residues. Germline trimming cut 2 bases from V and 6 bases from J; bases unmatched to any gene: 7. This CDR3 is CASSLRLAGDGEQYF. The CDR3 DNA sequence: TGTGCCAGCAGCTTAAGGCTAGCGGGAGACGGCGAGCAGTACTTC.

This CDR3 is CAISAGTLGGNNEKLFF. DNA for the CDR3: TGTGCCATCAGTGCAGGCACCCTAGGGGGAAATAATGAAAAACTGTTTTTT. J is TRBJ1-4 and V is TRBV10-3; D is perhaps TRBD1 (6 bases). Germline V CDR1 and CDR2: ENHRY, SYGVKD. Trimming pared 4 bases from V and 4 bases from J, leaving 19 bases between. CDR3 size: 17 residues.

This clonotype was seen at least ten times. The CDR3: CASSYSGRPGHTIYF. The CDR3 DNA reads as TGTGCCAGCAGTTACTCGGGACGGCCAGGCCACACCATATATTTT. The chain is built from TRBV6-5 and TRBJ1-3; the D gene is possibly TRBD1 (5 bases). Trimming stripped 0 bases from V and 8 bases from J, with 14 bases between. The CDR3 is 15 residues long. Germline V gene data show CDR1 as MNHEY and CDR2 as SVGAGI.

This clonotype was seen repeatedly, ten times or more. The chain employs TRBV29-1 and TRBJ2-1; D may be TRBD2 (5 bases). Germline V gives CDR1 SQVTM, CDR2 ANQGSEA. The CDR3 covers 13 residues. Between the trimmed V and J ends, which lost 6 bases and 6 bases, there was a span of 15 bases. CDR3 DNA sequence: TGCAGCGTCGGTAGCGCCAACCCCAATGAGCAGTTCTTC. Amino acid sequence: CSVGSANPNEQFF.

This clonotype was recorded many times. The V call is TRBV11-2, the J call TRBJ2-1; D is ambiguous. In germline, CDR1 is SGHAT, CDR2 FQNNGV. The CDR3 totals 14 residues. V was clipped by 1 base and J by 7 bases, with 11 bases between them. This CDR3 reads CASSLVRLPNEQFF. The CDR3 DNA reads TGTGCCAGCAGCTTAGTCCGGCTTCCTAATGAGCAGTTCTTC.

This clonotype showed up many times. The genes are TRBV24-1 and TRBJ2-1; 8 nucleotides align to TRBD2. CDR1 is KGHDR and CDR2 is SFDVKD in the germline V gene. The junction had 8 bases not matched to a gene; V was cut back by 3 bases and J by 5 bases. CDR3 length equals 16 residues. The CDR3 loop is CATSDQIAGIDNEQFF. DNA for the CDR3: TGTGCCACCAGTGATCAAATAGCGGGAATCGACAATGAGCAGTTCTTC.

In this sample, this clonotype turned up many times. The J gene is TRBJ2-7, the V gene TRBV27; 9 bases match TRBD1. This CDR3 comprises 17 residues. CDR1 and CDR2 (germline): MNHEY, SMNVEV (reference sequence). Trimming at V came to 5 bases and at J to 2 bases, leaving 13 bases not matched to a gene. The CDR3 protein is CASSPLVGQGIAYEQYF. In DNA form, the CDR3 reads TGTGCCAGCAGTCCCCTTGTAGGACAGGGGATCGCCTACGAGCAGTACTTC.

A note on this clonotype: One end of the junction is discordant with germline, which a read error may explain. The chain carries TRBV28 and TRBJ1-5; no clear D gene. The CDR3 sequence is 16 residues long. The germline gives CDR1 MDHEN, CDR2 SYDVKM. The CDR3 spells CASSLHQANSIQPQHF. CDR3 coding DNA: TGTGCCAGCAGCTTACATCAGGCTAATAGCATTCAGCCCCAGCATTTT.

This clonotype was counted many times. The rearrangement joins TRBV27 to TRBJ2-3, with D possibly matching TRBD1 (5 bases). This CDR3 is built from 15 residues. The V end was cut by 2 bases, the J end by 3 bases, with 12 bases between. The germline V gene encodes CDR1 MNHEY and CDR2 SMNVEV (reference sequence). This CDR3 reads CASSLLQGRTDTQYF. CDR3 DNA sequence: TGTGCCAGCAGTTTACTCCAGGGCCGAACAGATACGCAGTATTTT.

The CDR3 loop is CAWRRTSGSETQYF. The CDR3 region has the DNA TGTGCCTGGAGGAGGACTAGCGGGAGTGAGACCCAGTACTTC. This sequence joins TRBV30 and TRBJ2-5; 13 bases agree with TRBD2. Germline V gene data show CDR1 as GTSNPN and CDR2 as SVGIG (reference sequence). After removal of 3 bases from V and 5 bases from J, the junction contained 3 bases not matched to a gene. The CDR3 length is 14 residues.

In this sample, this clonotype turned up many times. This chain uses TRBV18 with TRBJ2-2; TRBD2 agrees at 7 bases. V was clipped by 5 bases and J by 7 bases; unmatched bases: 7. The CDR3 loop spans 14 amino acids. Per the germline V gene, CDR1 is KGHSH and CDR2 is LQKENI. The chain's CDR3 is CASSTTSNGGELFF. CDR3 bases: TGTGCCAGCTCAACGACTAGCAACGGCGGGGAGCTGTTTTTT.

This chain links TRBV2 with TRBJ1-6, with 7 bases that match TRBD1. The CDR3 consists of 14 residues. Germline V gives CDR1 SNHLY, CDR2 FYNNEI. The V and J ends lost 4 bases and 9 bases, in that order; junction bases with no gene match: 6. The CDR3, as DNA: TGTGCCAGCAGTGGACAGGGTAAAGGTTCACCCCTCCACTTT. This sequence encodes CASSGQGKGSPLHF.

This clonotype was picked up a small number of times. The chain recombines TRBV4-1 with TRBJ2-7; TRBD1 matches at 7 bases. The CDR3 is made up of 15 amino acids. CDR1 MGHRA and CDR2 YSYEKL come from the germline V gene. V was pared by 3 bases and J by 1 base, with 6 bases of the junction left unmatched. Here the CDR3 DNA reads TGCGCCAGCAGCCAGGGGACAGAGTTATCCTACGAGCAGTACTTC. Its translation is CASSQGTELSYEQYF.

The table lists this clonotype with a few counts. CDR3 bases: TGTGCCAGCAGCTTGAATAGGTTCTCCTACAATGAGCAGTTCTTC. This codes for CASSLNRFSYNEQFF. The genes are TRBV7-8 and TRBJ2-1; D remains ambiguous. Germline V gene data show CDR1 as SGHVS and CDR2 as FQNEAQ. Trimming removed 3 bases from V and 0 bases from J, with 9 bases in between. The CDR3 covers 15 residues.

This clonotype was observed at least ten times. V and J are TRBV9 and TRBJ2-1; D unclear. This CDR3 is 16 amino acids long. CDR1 is SGDLS, CDR2 YYNGEE, per germline. The V and J ends lost 2 bases and 4 bases respectively, with 16 bases between them. The CDR3 nucleotides read TGTGCCAGCAGCGTCTCCGGTGAGACAATTTACAATGAGCAGTTCTTC. Translated: CASSVSGETIYNEQFF.

This clonotype was seen ten or more times. The CDR3 loop is CASSLSAGSYYGYTF. The CDR3 bases are TGTGCCAGCAGTTTGAGTGCAGGGTCCTACTATGGCTACACCTTC. The genes are TRBV27 and TRBJ1-2; a weak D match, TRBD1 (5 bases). Trimming cost V 3 bases and J 3 bases, with 14 bases left between them. The germline CDR1 and CDR2 sequences are MNHEY and SMNVEV (reference sequence). The length of the CDR3 is 15 residues.

This clonotype came up many times. The chain has TRBV3-1 and TRBJ2-3; no reliable D call. CDR1 is LGHDT, CDR2 YNNKEL, per germline (reference sequence). Trimming took 0 bases from V and 1 from J, leaving 8 bases between them. The CDR3 is 15 amino acids. In DNA form, the CDR3 reads TGTGCCAGCAGCCAAGATTTCGACCGCACAGATACGCAGTATTTT. Translation: CASSQDFDRTDTQYF.

This clonotype was recorded many times. The chain uses TRBV18 and TRBJ2-7, with TRBD2 identical over 10 bases. Germline values: CDR1 KGHSH, CDR2 LQKENI. This CDR3 spans 13 amino acids. The J segment lost 6 bases and the V segment lost 4 bases, leaving 3 bases of the junction unmatched. This CDR3 reads CASSQREGPEQYF. The CDR3 DNA follows: TGTGCCAGCTCACAGCGGGAGGGCCCCGAGCAGTACTTC.

This clonotype was picked up a small number of times. The chain is built from TRBV2 and TRBJ1-2, with 7 bases aligning to TRBD1. The CDR3 length is 15 residues. V lost 6 bases and J lost 1; bases outside the gene matches: 8. The germline V gene encodes CDR1 SNHLY and CDR2 FYNNEI. CDR3 bases: TGTGCCAGCAGGGGACAGACTCCGTTTAACTATGGCTACACCTTC. This encodes CASRGQTPFNYGYTF.

This clonotype has ten or more counts. This chain connects TRBV28 to TRBJ1-1, with D unclear. CDR3 length: 13 residues. V was trimmed by 5 bases and J by 3 bases, leaving 10 bases between them. Germline-derived CDR1 and CDR2 are MDHEN and SYDVKM. CDR3 in amino acids: CASSAPPHTEAFF. CDR3 in DNA: TGTGCCAGCAGTGCTCCCCCTCACACTGAAGCTTTCTTT. Full variable domain (remainder filled in from reference TRBV28 and TRBJ1-1): DVKVTQSSRYLVKRTGEKVFLECVQDMDHENMFWYRQDPGLGLRLIYFSYDVKMKEKGDIPEGYSVSREKKERFSLILESASTNQTSMYLCASSAPPHTEAFFGQGTRLTVV.

This clonotype is a singleton in its sample. This may be a read error: a much more frequent sequence differs by one nucleotide. The rearrangement links TRBV27 to TRBJ1-1; TRBD1 is a possible D gene (6 bases). Germline V gene sequence: CDR1 MNHEY, CDR2 SMNVEV (reference sequence). The CDR3 covers 15 residues. The CDR3 DNA is TGTGCCAGCAGTCCCCGGCAGGGGCCGGATACTGAAGTTTTCTTT. This translates into CASSPRQGPDTEVFF.

For this clonotype: It may be a read error: a sequence one base away is much more abundant. The chain employs TRBV14 and TRBJ2-1, with a tentative D call TRBD2 (6 bases). CDR3 length equals 16 residues. Per the germline V gene, CDR1 is SGHDN and CDR2 is FVKESK. In DNA, the CDR3 is TGTGCCAGCAGCCAAGCGGGGGTCTGGGCCGACAATGAGCACTTCTTC. Protein product: CASSQAGVWADNEHFF.

There are a few counts of this clonotype. J is TRBJ1-2 and V is TRBV19; D is uncertain. This CDR3 contains 13 residues. Between the trimmed V and J ends, which lost 4 bases and 5 bases, there was a span of 11 bases. Germline CDR1 and CDR2: LNHDA and SQIVND (reference sequence). The CDR3 DNA sequence: TGTGCCAGTAGTAACCGGAATCTTTATGGCTACACCTTC. Residues: CASSNRNLYGYTF.

This clonotype showed up many times. The chain is built from TRBV5-5 and TRBJ2-1; TRBD1 agrees at 9 bases. V shed 4 bases and J 6 bases; nucleotides not matched to a gene: 17. The germline gives CDR1 SGHKS, CDR2 YYEKEE (reference sequence). The CDR3 spans 18 residues. CDR3 in amino acids: CASSGAGQGGLKVNEQFF. Written as DNA, the CDR3 is TGTGCCAGCAGCGGGGCGGGACAGGGAGGACTAAAGGTCAATGAGCAGTTCTTC.

In this sample, this clonotype turned up many times. The CDR3 region is CASTKTGSETQYF. CDR3 sequence (DNA): TGTGCCAGCACTAAGACAGGGTCGGAGACCCAGTACTTC. V gene TRBV28 combines with J gene TRBJ2-5; 7 bases are a match to TRBD1. In germline, CDR1 is MDHEN, CDR2 SYDVKM. CDR3 length equals 13 residues. With V trimmed by 7 bases and J by 5 bases, 7 bases remained unmatched. The full variable domain, its missing parts supplied by reference TRBV28 and TRBJ2-5, is DVKVTQSSRYLVKRTGEKVFLECVQDMDHENMFWYRQDPGLGLRLIYFSYDVKMKEKGDIPEGYSVSREKKERFSLILESASTNQTSMYLCASTKTGSETQYFGPGTRLLVL.

This clonotype was counted ten times or more. J is TRBJ1-1 and V is TRBV5-5, with 7 bases matching TRBD1. CDR3 length equals 13 residues. CDR1 is SGHKS and CDR2 is YYEKEE in the germline V gene (reference sequence). J was trimmed by 7 bases and V by 4 bases; bases with no gene match: 7. CDR3 sequence (DNA): TGTGCCAGCAGCCCCGGACAGGAAGATGAAGCTTTCTTT. This codes for CASSPGQEDEAFF.